The rows below give T cell receptor beta chains drawn from one sample of a study of OX40 agonist ivuxolimab in advanced cancers. The protocol was immunoSEQ multiplex PCR, while the TCRdb copy is restricted to in-frame clones and leaves out a portion. Among about 130,000 clones listed, roughly 91% were seen once. Sequenced here: CD4+ or CD8+ T cells sorted from blood, sampled in a trial of the OX40 agonist ivuxolimab. The receptors derive from an adult with an advanced solid tumor such as melanoma, head and neck, liver or kidney cancer. Both conserved end residues are part of each CDR3. The order of the fields is D gene, clone size, J gene, V gene, CDR3 protein, CDR3 DNA. D genes are given only for firm matches. Expanded clones are given a class, and other clones once, few, many or no size at all.

.	.	TRBJ1-4	TRBV6-6	CASRPTTTNEKLFF	TGTGCCAGCAGGCCGACGACAACTAATGAAAAACTGTTTTTT
TRBD1	once	TRBJ1-5	TRBV2	CASSPWTGVGQPQHF	TGTGCCAGCAGTCCCTGGACAGGGGTGGGGCAGCCCCAGCATTTT
TRBD2	once	TRBJ2-3	TRBV7-9	CASSPPQRGGGDTQYF	TGTGCCAGCAGCCCCCCCCAGCGGGGGGGCGGAGATACGCAGTATTTT
.	.	TRBJ2-7	TRBV19	CASRPGQSYEQYF	TGTGCCAGTAGGCCTGGACAGTCCTACGAGCAGTACTTC
.	few	TRBJ1-2	TRBV29-1	CSVGDMTGGYGYTF	TGCAGCGTTGGGGACATGACAGGAGGCTATGGCTACACCTTC
.	.	TRBJ1-1	TRBV6-4	CGRGEGTEAFF	TGTGGGAGGGGGGAAGGCACTGAAGCTTTCTTT
TRBD1	.	TRBJ2-1	TRBV19	CASKVHGTGVPFF	TGTGCCAGTAAAGTTCACGGAACAGGGGTACCGTTCTTC
TRBD1	once	TRBJ2-7	TRBV7-2	CASSLDRGYEQYF	TGTGCCAGCAGCCTGGACAGGGGGTACGAGCAGTACTTC
TRBD2	.	TRBJ2-1	TRBV10-3	CAIPRWGTSHNEQFF	TGTGCCATCCCCCGGTGGGGGACTAGTCACAATGAGCAGTTCTTC
TRBD1	.	TRBJ2-6	TRBV5-6	CASRLGQVPGGANVLTF	TGTGCCAGCAGACTCGGACAGGTCCCGGGGGGGGCCAACGTCCTGACTTTC
TRBD1	.	TRBJ2-2	TRBV5-1	CASSLYDRARTGELFF	TGCGCCAGCAGCTTGTACGACAGGGCCCGCACCGGGGAGCTGTTTTTT
TRBD1	.	TRBJ1-4	TRBV5-1	CASSDRTGTVKEKLFF	TGCGCCAGCAGCGACCGAACCGGGACAGTCAAAGAAAAACTGTTTTTT
.	.	TRBJ1-5	TRBV2	CASRRRGQDQPQHF	TGTGCCAGCAGGAGGAGGGGTCAGGATCAGCCCCAGCATTTT
.	.	TRBJ2-5	TRBV28	CASSSGQSQETQYF	TGTGCCAGCAGTTCTGGACAGAGCCAAGAGACCCAGTACTTC
.	once	TRBJ1-6	TRBV27	CASSSRTNFYSPLHF	TGTGCCAGCAGCTCACGGACAAATTTTTATTCACCCCTCCACTTT
TRBD2	.	TRBJ2-2	TRBV7-2	CASTQGRGGGNTGELFF	TGTGCCAGCACCCAGGGCCGGGGGGGAGGCAACACCGGGGAGCTGTTTTTT
TRBD1	.	TRBJ2-1	TRBV10-1	CASSGGSGTGAFNEQFF	TGCGCCAGCAGTGGTGGGTCCGGGACAGGGGCGTTCAATGAGCAGTTCTTC
.	.	TRBJ1-2	TRBV29-1	CSVGTSDYGYTF	TGCAGCGTTGGTACAAGTGACTATGGCTACACCTTC
TRBD1	once	TRBJ1-5	TRBV2	CASSFQTGRSNQPQHF	TGTGCCAGCAGTTTCCAGACAGGGAGAAGCAATCAGCCCCAGCATTTT
.	.	TRBJ2-7	TRBV4-3	CASSPTTRDSSYEQYF	TGCGCCAGCAGCCCAACAACACGGGACTCGTCCTACGAGCAGTACTTC
.	.	TRBJ1-4	TRBV19	CASRNGGGQLNEKLFF	TGTGCCAGTAGGAATGGCGGCGGGCAGCTTAATGAAAAACTGTTTTTT
.	.	TRBJ2-7	TRBV11-2	CASSIPLAGLTYEQYF	TGTGCCAGCAGCATCCCCCTCGCGGGTTTGACCTACGAGCAGTACTTC
TRBD2	.	TRBJ2-1	TRBV11-3	CASSLGGTSYNEQFF	TGTGCCAGCAGCTTAGGAGGGACTAGCTACAATGAGCAGTTCTTC
.	.	TRBJ1-1	TRBV27	CASSLLGLGTEAFF	TGTGCCAGCAGTTTACTGGGGCTCGGCACTGAAGCTTTCTTT
.	.	TRBJ2-2	TRBV19	CASSIYFGLPGELFF	TGTGCCAGTAGTATTTATTTTGGGCTACCCGGGGAGCTGTTTTTT
TRBD1	.	TRBJ2-1	TRBV7-2	CASSFDRGTHNEQFF	TGTGCCAGCAGCTTCGACAGGGGGACCCACAATGAGCAGTTCTTC
TRBD1	.	TRBJ2-1	TRBV6-5	CASSPRGQYNEQFF	TGTGCCAGCAGTCCCAGGGGGCAATACAATGAGCAGTTCTTC
.	.	TRBJ1-6	TRBV20-1	CSALGPLHF	TGCAGTGCCCTGGGCCCCCTCCACTTT
.	once	TRBJ1-5	TRBV5-5	CASSLRYLGQPQHF	TGTGCCAGCAGCTTGCGGTATCTCGGTCAGCCCCAGCATTTT
TRBD1	.	TRBJ2-1	TRBV7-2	CASSLDRGPYNEQFF	TGTGCCAGCAGCTTAGACAGGGGGCCCTACAATGAGCAGTTCTTC
.	.	TRBJ2-5	TRBV19	CASSIRGVSKETQYF	TGTGCCAGTAGTATACGGGGCGTGAGCAAAGAGACCCAGTACTTC
TRBD1	.	TRBJ2-2	TRBV7-2	CASSLLGTGHTGELFF	TGTGCCAGCAGCTTATTAGGGACAGGGCACACCGGGGAGCTGTTTTTT
.	.	TRBJ1-2	TRBV5-1	CASSLNRNYGYTF	TGCGCCAGCAGCTTAAACCGAAACTATGGCTACACCTTC
.	.	TRBJ2-7	TRBV9	CASSVGSGGDTSYEQYF	TGTGCCAGCAGCGTAGGTTCTGGCGGCGACACCTCCTACGAGCAGTACTTC
.	.	TRBJ2-1	TRBV4-3	CASSQELLREQFF	TGCGCCAGCAGCCAAGAACTTTTACGCGAGCAGTTCTTC
.	.	TRBJ2-2	TRBV6-5	CASSYVPGGAGELFF	TGTGCCAGCAGTTACGTACCAGGGGGGGCCGGGGAGCTGTTTTTT
.	.	TRBJ1-1	TRBV7-2	CASSSGAGFVNTEAFF	TGTGCCAGCAGCTCAGGGGCAGGGTTTGTGAACACTGAAGCTTTCTTT
.	.	TRBJ2-7	TRBV10-1	CASSDAYEQYF	TGCGCCAGCAGTGACGCCTACGAGCAGTACTTC
TRBD1	.	TRBJ2-7	TRBV10-3	CVIRGQVAYEQYF	TGTGTCATCAGAGGACAGGTTGCCTACGAGCAGTACTTC